These 20 T cell receptor beta chains came from one sample sequenced in a study of OX40 agonist ivuxolimab in advanced cancers. Only in-frame clones appear in the TCRdb table, and some are missing; sequencing was by immunoSEQ multiplex PCR. The data contain about 80,000 clones, around nine tenths of them singletons. The sequencing here drew on CD4+ or CD8+ T cells sorted from blood, taken in a trial of the OX40 agonist ivuxolimab. The receptor set was obtained from an adult with an advanced solid tumor such as melanoma, head and neck, liver or kidney cancer.

This sequence joins TRBV5-4 and TRBJ1-2, with unresolved D. The V gene lost 0 bases and the J gene lost 0 bases, with 6 bases spanning the gap. CDR1 is SGHNT and CDR2 is YYREEE in the germline V gene (reference sequence). There are 14 residues in the CDR3. Here the CDR3 reads CASSLETANYGYTF. In DNA, the CDR3 is TGTGCCAGCAGCTTGGAAACAGCTAACTATGGCTACACCTTC.

The chain recombines TRBV7-9 with TRBJ1-5; D uncertain. This CDR3 has 16 amino acids. The germline V and J ends were trimmed by 1 base and 2 bases, with 12 bases remaining between them. Per germline, CDR1 SEHNR and CDR2 FQNEAQ (reference sequence). CDR3 loop: CASSLVFSRGNQPQHF. CDR3 DNA: TGTGCCAGCAGCTTAGTTTTTAGCAGAGGCAATCAGCCCCAGCATTTT.

The J gene is TRBJ2-1, the V gene TRBV7-2; 8 bases line up with TRBD1. Germline V gene sequence: CDR1 SGHTA, CDR2 FQGNSA. The CDR3 spans 14 residues. J gave up 3 bases and V 5 bases, and 3 bases lay outside the gene matches. The CDR3 DNA is TGTGCCAGCAGCCCCGACAGGGGCTACAATGAGCAGTTCTTC. This encodes CASSPDRGYNEQFF.

This chain joins TRBV21-1 and TRBJ2-7; the listed D gene, TRBD2, was not tested against the DNA. TRBV21-1 is a listed pseudogene. The CDR3 is 15 residues long. CDR3 residues: CASSPGDIGSYEQYF. CDR3 DNA: TGTGCCAGCAGCCCCGGGGATATCGGCTCCTACGAGCAGTACTTC.

This clone was observed a few times. This rearrangement joins TRBV2 to TRBJ2-1; 11 positions agree with TRBD2. The CDR3 contains 15 residues. Unmatched junction bases numbered 6, after V lost 6 bases and J lost 5 bases. From germline, CDR1 is SNHLY and CDR2 FYNNEI. The CDR3 reads CASSPGLAVNNEQFF. In nucleotides, the CDR3 is TGTGCCAGCAGCCCGGGACTAGCGGTAAACAATGAGCAGTTCTTC.

The CDR3 DNA is TGCGCCAGCAGTAGGGCGAAGGTGATCGGTCCCCTCCTTTATGGCTACACCTTC. The encoded protein is CASSRAKVIGPLLYGYTF. The chain combines TRBV23-1 with TRBJ1-2; D call uncertain. TRBV23-1 is marked as an open reading frame, function uncertain. Trimming took 5 bases from V and 5 from J, leaving 27 bases between them. This CDR3 contains 18 residues.

This clone was counted a few times. Written as DNA, the CDR3 is TGTGCCAGCAGCTACCGGGACAGGGCCTACTACAATGAGCAGTTCTTC. This encodes CASSYRDRAYYNEQFF. The V call is TRBV11-2, the J call TRBJ2-1; 9 positions agree with TRBD1. The J segment lost 3 bases and the V segment lost 4 bases, leaving 7 bases of the junction unmatched. Germline V gene data show CDR1 as SGHAT and CDR2 as FQNNGV. The CDR3 has 16 amino acids.

This clone appeared a single time. The V and J genes are TRBV6-4 and TRBJ2-3, with D possibly matching TRBD2 (6 bases). The CDR3 is 16 residues long. The V end lost 0 bases, the J end lost 1 base, and 11 bases lay between the germline ends. In germline, CDR1 is MRHNA, CDR2 SNTAGT. The CDR3 DNA is TGTGCCAGCAGTGACTCGGTGGGGGGAGGCACAGATACGCAGTATTTT. It encodes CASSDSVGGGTDTQYF.

The chain carries TRBV5-6 and TRBJ1-4, with unresolved D. Deletions cut 0 bases from V and 0 bases from J, with 9 bases between. This CDR3 spans 16 amino acids. Germline V lookup: CDR1 SGHDT, CDR2 YYEEEE. The CDR3 nucleotides read TGTGCCAGCAGCTTGGGTTTGGGCGCAACTAATGAAAAACTGTTTTTT. Its translation: CASSLGLGATNEKLFF.

The V gene is TRBV5-1, the J gene TRBJ1-4; TRBD1 is a possible D gene (6 bases). V was trimmed by 4 bases and J by 0 bases, leaving 10 bases between them. The CDR3 is 15 residues long. Germline CDR1 and CDR2: SGHRS and YFSETQ. The CDR3 DNA follows: TGCGCCAGCAGCGGCGGACAGACAACTAATGAAAAACTGTTTTTT. Residues: CASSGGQTTNEKLFF.

This rearrangement joins TRBV6-1 to TRBJ2-3; no reliable D call. Germline V gene lookup returns CDR1 MNHNS and CDR2 SASEGT. V shed 7 bases and J shed 1 base, with 3 bases lying between them. The CDR3 totals 11 residues. In DNA, the CDR3 is TGTGCCAGCAAACGCACAGATACGCAGTATTTT. It is translated as CASKRTDTQYF.

This sequence joins TRBV19 and TRBJ1-5, with D perhaps matching TRBD1 (5 bases). The CDR3 has 14 amino acids. Germline V gene sequence: CDR1 LNHDA, CDR2 SQIVND (reference sequence). Trimming removed 6 bases at V and 3 bases at J, with 12 bases between. This CDR3 is CASRERGINQPQHF. The CDR3 nucleotides are TGTGCCAGTAGGGAGAGGGGTATCAATCAGCCCCAGCATTTT.

V is TRBV28 and J is TRBJ1-5, with D possibly matching TRBD1 (6 bases). The CDR3 is 17 residues long. The germline CDR1 and CDR2 sequences are MDHEN and SYDVKM. V lost 6 bases to trimming and J lost 0 bases, with 18 bases between them. CDR3 sequence (DNA): TGTGCCAGCAGGCAACGATGGGGACAAAATAGCAATCAGCCCCAGCATTTT. Protein: CASRQRWGQNSNQPQHF.

The chain links TRBV11-1 to TRBJ2-7; D gene unclear. V lost 5 bases and J lost 1, with 12 bases in between. This CDR3 region has 14 residues. Germline CDR1 and CDR2: SGHAT and FQDESV (reference sequence). CDR3 nucleotide sequence: TGTGCCAGCAGCCCCCGCTCTAGGTCCTACGAGCAGTACTTC. This translates into CASSPRSRSYEQYF.

The chain joins TRBV6-6 to TRBJ1-2; no reliable D call. Looked up from germline, CDR1 is MNHNY and CDR2 is SVGAGI (reference sequence). V was cut by 8 bases and J by 1 base, with 20 bases left in between. The CDR3 spans 16 residues. The CDR3 sequence is CASWSGHRTNNYGYTF. The CDR3 DNA follows: TGTGCCAGCTGGAGTGGGCACCGGACCAATAACTATGGCTACACCTTC.

The chain employs TRBV11-2 and TRBJ1-4; no reliable D call. The CDR3 contains 16 residues. The germline CDR1 and CDR2 sequences are SGHAT and FQNNGV. Trimming pared 5 bases from V and 0 bases from J, leaving 13 bases between. The DNA for the CDR3 is TGTGCCAGCAGCCGCAGCGGGGTCTCAACTAATGAAAAACTGTTTTTT. It encodes CASSRSGVSTNEKLFF.

J is TRBJ2-7 and V is TRBV6-1; TRBD1 agrees at 7 bases. The length of the CDR3 is 14 residues. J gave up 9 bases and V 0 bases, and 8 bases lay outside the gene matches. CDR1 and CDR2 from the germline V gene are MNHNS and SASEGT. As DNA, the CDR3 is TGTGCCAGCAGTGAAGCACAGGGGTTGTTCGTGCAGTACGTC. Its protein product is CASSEAQGLFVQYV.

The chain links TRBV6-6 to TRBJ2-3, with D unclear. The length of the CDR3 is 14 residues. Trimming stripped 4 bases from V and 4 bases from J, with 12 bases between. The germline gives CDR1 MNHNY, CDR2 SVGAGI (reference sequence). CDR3 amino acids: CASSSPTASDTQYF. In nucleotides, the CDR3 is TGTGCCAGCAGTTCCCCGACGGCGTCAGATACGCAGTATTTT.

This clone appeared a single time. The rearrangement joins TRBV28 to TRBJ1-1; D might be TRBD1 (6 bases). The germline gives CDR1 MDHEN, CDR2 SYDVKM. V was trimmed by 7 bases and J by 6 bases, leaving 15 bases between them. The CDR3 consists of 13 residues. CDR3 coding DNA: TGTGCCAGCATTTGGACAGTCGGGGCTGAAGCTTTCTTT. Its protein is CASIWTVGAEAFF.

As concerns this clone: The same CDR3 is also encoded by other DNA sequences in this sample. V gene TRBV28 combines with J gene TRBJ1-1; the D is unclear. This CDR3 has 13 residues. The germline V gene encodes CDR1 MDHEN and CDR2 SYDVKM. Trimming cost V 6 bases and J 0 bases, with 8 bases left between them. CDR3 in amino acids: CASRGPMNTEAFF. The CDR3 DNA follows: TGTGCCAGCAGAGGCCCCATGAACACTGAAGCTTTCTTT.